The present TCR beta chain was sequenced within a study of blood T cell repertoires in COVID-19. From germline, CDR1 is SGHRS and CDR2 YFSETQ. This CDR3 has 14 residues. V gave up 0 bases and J gave up 3 bases, with 6 bases separating them. As originally analysed: Amplification of reference gene primers provided the estimated nucleated cell counts. This table comes from immunoSEQ multiplex PCR, and its TCRdb copy is limited to in-frame clones, with some not included. V, J and clone size are those of that table, while D and trimming were read from the DNA. The sample has around 180,000 clones, about 87% seen once.

The sequencing input was peripheral blood. The chain is built from TRBV5-1 and TRBJ2-2; D unresolved. The TCR was taken from a man aged 55 to 69 with acute or convalescent COVID-19. DNA of the CDR3: TGCGCCAGCAGCTTGGGTCAGGACACCGGGGAGCTGTTTTTT. This translates into CASSLGQDTGELFF.